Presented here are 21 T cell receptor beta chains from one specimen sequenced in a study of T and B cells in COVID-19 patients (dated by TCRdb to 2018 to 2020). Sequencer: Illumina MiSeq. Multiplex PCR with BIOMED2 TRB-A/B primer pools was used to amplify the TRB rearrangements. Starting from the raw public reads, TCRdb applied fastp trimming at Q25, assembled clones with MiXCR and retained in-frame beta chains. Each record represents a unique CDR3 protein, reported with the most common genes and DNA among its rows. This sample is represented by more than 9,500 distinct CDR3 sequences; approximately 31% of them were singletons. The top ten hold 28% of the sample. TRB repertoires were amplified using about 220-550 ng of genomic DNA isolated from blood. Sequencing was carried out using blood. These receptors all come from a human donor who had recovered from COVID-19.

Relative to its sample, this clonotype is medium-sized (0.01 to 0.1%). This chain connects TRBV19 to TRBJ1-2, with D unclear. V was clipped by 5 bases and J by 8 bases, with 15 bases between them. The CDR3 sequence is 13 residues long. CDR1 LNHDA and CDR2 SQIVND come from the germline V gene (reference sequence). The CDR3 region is CASSWTLLRGYTF. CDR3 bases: TGTGCCAGTAGTTGGACCCTCCTCCGGGGCTACACCTTC.

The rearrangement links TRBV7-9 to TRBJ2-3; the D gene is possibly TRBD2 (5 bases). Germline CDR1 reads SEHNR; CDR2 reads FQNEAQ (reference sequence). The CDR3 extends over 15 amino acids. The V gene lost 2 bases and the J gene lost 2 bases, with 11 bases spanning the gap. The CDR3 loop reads CASSLNSAYTDTQYF. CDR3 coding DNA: TGTGCCAGCAGCTTAAATAGCGCCTACACAGATACGCAGTATTTT.

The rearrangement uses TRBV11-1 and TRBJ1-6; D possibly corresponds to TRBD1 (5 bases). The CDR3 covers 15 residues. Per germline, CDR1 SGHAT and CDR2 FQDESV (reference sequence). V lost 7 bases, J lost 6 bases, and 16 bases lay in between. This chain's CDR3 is CASIRQGRGNSPLHF. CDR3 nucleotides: TGTGCCAGCATCAGGCAGGGCCGGGGTAATTCACCCCTCCACTTT.

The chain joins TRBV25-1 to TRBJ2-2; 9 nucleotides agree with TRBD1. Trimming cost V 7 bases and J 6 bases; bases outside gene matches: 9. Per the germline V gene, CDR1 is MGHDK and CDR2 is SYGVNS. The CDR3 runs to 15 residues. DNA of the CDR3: TGTGCCAGCAATAGGGGGACAGGGTTGGCCGGGGAGCTGTTTTTT. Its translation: CASNRGTGLAGELFF.

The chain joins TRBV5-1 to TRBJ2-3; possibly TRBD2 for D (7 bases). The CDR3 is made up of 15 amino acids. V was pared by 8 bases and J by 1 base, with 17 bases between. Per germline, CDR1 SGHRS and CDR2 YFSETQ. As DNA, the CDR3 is TGCGCCAGAGTAGGGGGAGGGACGGGCACAGATACGCAGTATTTT. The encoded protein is CARVGGGTGTDTQYF.

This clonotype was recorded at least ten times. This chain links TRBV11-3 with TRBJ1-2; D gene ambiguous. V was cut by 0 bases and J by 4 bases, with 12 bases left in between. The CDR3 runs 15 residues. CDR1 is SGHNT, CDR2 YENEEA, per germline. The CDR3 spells CASSLDSLDFYGYTF. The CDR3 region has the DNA TGTGCCAGCAGCTTAGATTCTCTCGATTTCTATGGCTACACCTTC. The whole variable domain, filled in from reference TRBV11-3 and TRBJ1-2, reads EAGVVQSPRYKIIEKKQPVAFWCNPISGHNTLYWYLQNLGQGPELLIRYENEEAVDDSQLPKDRFSAERLKGVDSTLKIQPAELGDSAVYLCASSLDSLDFYGYTFGSGTRLTVV.

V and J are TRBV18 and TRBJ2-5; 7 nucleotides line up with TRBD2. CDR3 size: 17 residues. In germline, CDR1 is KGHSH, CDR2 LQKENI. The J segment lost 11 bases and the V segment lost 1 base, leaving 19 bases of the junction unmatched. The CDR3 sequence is CASSPLTGGSSYNEQYF. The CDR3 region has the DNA TGTGCCAGCTCACCACTCACCGGCGGGAGCTCCTACAATGAGCAGTACTTC.

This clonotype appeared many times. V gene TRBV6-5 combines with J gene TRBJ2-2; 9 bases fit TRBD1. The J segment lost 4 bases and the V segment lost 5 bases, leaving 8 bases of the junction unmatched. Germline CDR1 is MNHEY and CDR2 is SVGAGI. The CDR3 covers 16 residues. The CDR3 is CASSPPGQGRTGELFF. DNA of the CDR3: TGTGCCAGCAGTCCACCGGGACAGGGACGCACCGGGGAGCTGTTTTTT.

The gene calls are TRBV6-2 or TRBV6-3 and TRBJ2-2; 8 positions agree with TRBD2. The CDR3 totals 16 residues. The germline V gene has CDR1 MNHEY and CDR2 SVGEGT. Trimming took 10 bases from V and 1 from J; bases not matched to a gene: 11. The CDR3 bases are TGTGCCACCACCCCGGGGGGGGGCCGGAACACCGGGGAGCTGTTTTTT. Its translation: CATTPGGGRNTGELFF.

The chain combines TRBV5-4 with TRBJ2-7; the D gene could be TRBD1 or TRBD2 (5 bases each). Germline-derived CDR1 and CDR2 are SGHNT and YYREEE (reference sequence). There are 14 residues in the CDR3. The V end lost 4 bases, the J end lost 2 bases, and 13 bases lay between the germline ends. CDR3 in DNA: TGTGCCAGCAGCGATCCCGGGACCCCCTACGAGCAGTACTTC. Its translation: CASSDPGTPYEQYF.

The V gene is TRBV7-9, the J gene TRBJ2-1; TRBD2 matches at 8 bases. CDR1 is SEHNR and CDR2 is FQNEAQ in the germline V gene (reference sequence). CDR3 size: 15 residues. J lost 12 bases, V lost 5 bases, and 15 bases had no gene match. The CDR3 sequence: CASSPSRLAGFGQFF. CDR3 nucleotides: TGTGCCAGCAGCCCATCGCGGCTAGCGGGTTTCGGGCAGTTCTTC.

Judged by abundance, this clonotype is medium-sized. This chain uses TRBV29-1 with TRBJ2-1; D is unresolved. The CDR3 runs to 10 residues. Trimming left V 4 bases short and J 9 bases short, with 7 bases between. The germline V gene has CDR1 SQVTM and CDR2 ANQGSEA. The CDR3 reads CSVAHVEQFF. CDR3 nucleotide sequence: TGCAGCGTTGCCCATGTTGAGCAGTTCTTC.

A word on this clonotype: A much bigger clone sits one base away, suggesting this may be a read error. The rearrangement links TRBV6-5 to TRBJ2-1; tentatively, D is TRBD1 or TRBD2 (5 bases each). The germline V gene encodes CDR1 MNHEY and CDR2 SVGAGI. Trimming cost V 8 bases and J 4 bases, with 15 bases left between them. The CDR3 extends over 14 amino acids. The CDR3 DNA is TGTGCCAGCCTGGGGACGCCCCAGTACAATGAGCAGTTCTTC. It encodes CASLGTPQYNEQFF.

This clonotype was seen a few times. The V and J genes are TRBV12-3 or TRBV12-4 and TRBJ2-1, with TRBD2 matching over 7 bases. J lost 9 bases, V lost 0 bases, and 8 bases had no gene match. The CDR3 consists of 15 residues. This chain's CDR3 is CASSLAGGRAPEQFF. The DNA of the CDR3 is TGTGCCAGCAGTTTAGCGGGAGGGAGGGCCCCTGAGCAGTTCTTC.

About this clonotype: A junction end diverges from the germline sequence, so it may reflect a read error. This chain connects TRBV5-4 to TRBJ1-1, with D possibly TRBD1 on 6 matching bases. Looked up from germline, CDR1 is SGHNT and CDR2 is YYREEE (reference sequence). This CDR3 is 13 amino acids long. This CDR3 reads CASSGYRDTEAFF. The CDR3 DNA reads TGCGCCAGCAGCGGGTACAGGGACACTGAAGCTTTCTTT.

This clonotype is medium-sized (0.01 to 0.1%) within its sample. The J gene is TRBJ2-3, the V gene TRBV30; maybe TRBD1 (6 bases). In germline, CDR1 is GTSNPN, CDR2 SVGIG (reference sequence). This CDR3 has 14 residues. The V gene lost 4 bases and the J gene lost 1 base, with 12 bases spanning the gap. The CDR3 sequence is CAWTSGVGTDTQYF. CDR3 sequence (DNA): TGTGCCTGGACTTCAGGGGTGGGCACAGATACGCAGTATTTT.

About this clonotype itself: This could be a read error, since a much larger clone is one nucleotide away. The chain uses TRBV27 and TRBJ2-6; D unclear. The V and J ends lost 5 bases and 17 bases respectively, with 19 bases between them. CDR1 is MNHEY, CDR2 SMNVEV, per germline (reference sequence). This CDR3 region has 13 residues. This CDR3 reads CASSRVGNYPLTF. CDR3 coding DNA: TGTGCCAGCAGTAGGGTGGGGAACTACCCTTTGACTTTC.

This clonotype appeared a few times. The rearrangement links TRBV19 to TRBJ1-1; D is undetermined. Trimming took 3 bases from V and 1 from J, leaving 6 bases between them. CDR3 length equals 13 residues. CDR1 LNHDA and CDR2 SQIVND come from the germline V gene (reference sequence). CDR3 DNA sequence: TGTGCCAGTAGTATTCGGTGGAACACTGAAGCTTTCTTT. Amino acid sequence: CASSIRWNTEAFF.

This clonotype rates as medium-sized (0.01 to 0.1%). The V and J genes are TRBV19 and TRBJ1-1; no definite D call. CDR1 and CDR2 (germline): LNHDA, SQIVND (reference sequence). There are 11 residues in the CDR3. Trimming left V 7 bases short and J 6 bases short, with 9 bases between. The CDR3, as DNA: TGTGCCAGTACTTCTTACCCTGAAGCTTTCTTT. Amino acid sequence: CASTSYPEAFF.

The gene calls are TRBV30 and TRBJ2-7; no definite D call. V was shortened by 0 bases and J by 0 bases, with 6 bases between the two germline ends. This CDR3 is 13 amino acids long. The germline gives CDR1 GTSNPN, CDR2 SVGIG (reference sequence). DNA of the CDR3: TGTGCCTGGAGTGTAAGTCGCTCCTACGAGCAGTACGTC. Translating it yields CAWSVSRSYEQYV.

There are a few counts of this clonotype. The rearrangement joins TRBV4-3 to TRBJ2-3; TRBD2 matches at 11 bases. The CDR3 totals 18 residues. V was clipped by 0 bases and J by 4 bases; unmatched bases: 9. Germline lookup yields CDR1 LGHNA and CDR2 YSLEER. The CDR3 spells CASSQDIAGGLLSDTQYF. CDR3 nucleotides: TGCGCCAGCAGCCAAGATATAGCGGGAGGGCTTCTGTCAGATACGCAGTATTTT.